One and the same sample provided the 8 T cell receptor beta chains below, sequenced in a study of OX40 agonist ivuxolimab in advanced cancers. This table comes from immunoSEQ multiplex PCR, and its TCRdb copy is limited to in-frame clones, with some not included. This sample has 25,000 to 35,000 clones; about 85% occur once, and the top ten carry around 50%. The material sequenced was CD4+ or CD8+ T cells sorted from blood, taken in a trial of the OX40 agonist ivuxolimab. The receptors derive from an adult with an advanced solid tumor such as melanoma, head and neck, liver or kidney cancer.

This chain's CDR3 is CASSPGQMYNSPLHF. In DNA, the CDR3 is TGTGCCAGTAGTCCGGGACAGATGTATAATTCACCCCTCCACTTT. The chain couples TRBV19 to TRBJ1-6; 7 bases map to TRBD1. Unmatched junction bases numbered 5, after V lost 5 bases and J lost 4 bases. This CDR3 spans 15 amino acids. CDR1 LNHDA and CDR2 SQIVND come from the germline V gene (reference sequence).

The CDR3 reads CASSRGQLYEQYF. Written as DNA, the CDR3 is TGTGCCAGCAGCCGGGGACAGTTGTACGAGCAGTACTTC. V usage is TRBV5-6 and J usage is TRBJ2-7; 7 nucleotides agree with TRBD1. CDR1 SGHDT and CDR2 YYEEEE come from the germline V gene. The trim removed 4 bases at V and 4 bases at J, leaving 5 bases unmatched. The CDR3 loop spans 13 amino acids.

This rearrangement joins TRBV6-1 to TRBJ2-5, with D unclear. With the DNA end fitting TRBJ2-7 better, the J assignment may be wrong. The CDR3 consists of 16 residues. Germline V lookup: CDR1 MNHNS, CDR2 SASEGT. In nucleotides, the CDR3 is TGTGCCAGCAGTGAAGGGGTCCGCCCCGGCCACTACGAGCAGTACTTC. Protein: CASSEGVRPGHYEQYF.

The rearrangement links TRBV27 to TRBJ1-1, with D possibly matching TRBD1 (5 bases). Trimming removed 0 bases from V and 4 bases from J, with 12 bases in between. Per the germline V gene, CDR1 is MNHEY and CDR2 is SMNVEV (reference sequence). The CDR3 is 15 amino acids. In nucleotides, the CDR3 is TGTGCCAGCAGTTTATCTGGGGGGTGGAGCACTGAAGCTTTCTTT. Translation: CASSLSGGWSTEAFF.

The chain has TRBV14 and TRBJ2-6; D gene ambiguous. V lost 2 bases and J 2 bases, leaving 16 bases between the germline ends. Germline CDR1 is SGHDN and CDR2 is FVKESK. The CDR3 has 18 amino acids. This chain's CDR3 is CASSQLPRTTPGANVLTF. CDR3 DNA: TGTGCCAGCAGCCAACTGCCCCGCACGACCCCTGGGGCCAACGTCCTGACTTTC.

This clone was counted a single time. The V and J genes are TRBV27 and TRBJ1-6; possible D gene TRBD1, 6 bases. CDR1 and CDR2 from the germline V gene are MNHEY and SMNVEV (reference sequence). The CDR3 is 17 amino acids. V was trimmed by 3 bases and J by 0 bases, leaving 12 bases between them. The CDR3 loop reads CASSFGGLSSYNSPLHF. The CDR3 nucleotides are TGTGCCAGCAGTTTTGGGGGCTTGAGCTCCTATAATTCACCCCTCCACTTT.

There are many counts of this clone. CDR3 DNA: TGTGCCTCGCGGCAGTTGAACACTGAAGCTTTCTTT. It translates to CASRQLNTEAFF. The chain carries TRBV19 and TRBJ1-1; no reliable D call. This CDR3 has 12 amino acids. V was cut by 11 bases and J by 0 bases, with 10 bases left in between. The V gene's germline CDR1 is LNHDA and CDR2 SQIVND (reference sequence). The whole variable domain, remainder taken from reference TRBV19 and TRBJ1-1, is DGGITQSPKYLFRKEGQNVTLSCEQNLNHDAMYWYRQDPGQGLRLIYYSQIVNDFQKGDIAEGYSVSREKKESFPLTVTSAQKNPTAFYLCASRQLNTEAFFGQGTRLTVV.

The rearrangement links TRBV18 to TRBJ2-1, with 11 bases lining up with TRBD2. The CDR3 runs 16 residues. Germline CDR1 reads KGHSH; CDR2 reads LQKENI. V was pared by 3 bases and J by 5 bases, with 6 bases of the junction left unmatched. In DNA, the CDR3 is TGTGCCAGCTCACCTATACTAGCGGGGGACCACAATGAGCAGTTCTTC. Translated, it gives CASSPILAGDHNEQFF.